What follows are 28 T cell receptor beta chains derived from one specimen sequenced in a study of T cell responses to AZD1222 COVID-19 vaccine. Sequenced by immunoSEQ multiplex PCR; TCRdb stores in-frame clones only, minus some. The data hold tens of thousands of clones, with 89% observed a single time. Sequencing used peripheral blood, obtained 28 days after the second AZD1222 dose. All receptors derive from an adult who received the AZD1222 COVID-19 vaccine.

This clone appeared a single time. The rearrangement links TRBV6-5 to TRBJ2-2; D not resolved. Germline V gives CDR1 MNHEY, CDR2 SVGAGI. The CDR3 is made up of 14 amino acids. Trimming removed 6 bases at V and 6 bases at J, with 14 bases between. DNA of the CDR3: TGTGCCAGCAGATTCGCCGCAATCGCCGGGGAGCTGTTTTTT. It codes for CASRFAAIAGELFF.

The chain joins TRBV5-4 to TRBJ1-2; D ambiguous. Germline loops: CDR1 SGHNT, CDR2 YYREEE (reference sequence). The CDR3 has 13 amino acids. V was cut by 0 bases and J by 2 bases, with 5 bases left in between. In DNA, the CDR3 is TGTGCCAGCAGCTTGGTGGAGAACTATGGCTACACCTTC. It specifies CASSLVENYGYTF.

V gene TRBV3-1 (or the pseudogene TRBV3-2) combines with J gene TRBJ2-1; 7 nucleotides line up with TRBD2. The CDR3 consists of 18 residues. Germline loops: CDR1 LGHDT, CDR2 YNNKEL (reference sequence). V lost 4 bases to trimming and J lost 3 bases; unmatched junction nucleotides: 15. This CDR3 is CASSPWSKGGSFYNEQFF. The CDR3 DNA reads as TGTGCCAGCAGCCCATGGAGTAAAGGCGGGAGCTTCTACAATGAGCAGTTCTTC.

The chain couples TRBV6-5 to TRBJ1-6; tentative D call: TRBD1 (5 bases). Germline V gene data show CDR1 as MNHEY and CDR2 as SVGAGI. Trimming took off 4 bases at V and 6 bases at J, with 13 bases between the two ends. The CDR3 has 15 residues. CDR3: CASSWGRQTNSPLHF. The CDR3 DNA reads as TGTGCCAGCAGTTGGGGGAGACAGACTAATTCACCCCTCCACTTT.

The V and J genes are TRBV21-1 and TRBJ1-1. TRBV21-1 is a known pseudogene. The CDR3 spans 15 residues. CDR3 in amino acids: CASSSSGAWDTEAFF. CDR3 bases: TGTGCCAGCAGCAGTTCAGGAGCGTGGGACACTGAAGCTTTCTTT.

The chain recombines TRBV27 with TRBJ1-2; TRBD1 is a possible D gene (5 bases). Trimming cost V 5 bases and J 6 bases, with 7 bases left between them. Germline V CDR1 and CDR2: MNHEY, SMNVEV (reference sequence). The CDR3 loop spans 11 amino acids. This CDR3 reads CASSTGDGYTF. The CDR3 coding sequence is TGTGCCAGCAGTACAGGAGATGGCTACACCTTC.

The CDR3 bases are TGTGCCTGGGGGGGAGATAGTAAGTACTTC. Its translation is CAWGGDSKYF. The chain links TRBV30 to TRBJ2-7; D is tentatively TRBD1 or TRBD2 (5 bases each). CDR1 GTSNPN and CDR2 SVGIG come from the germline V gene (reference sequence). Trimming stripped 5 bases from V and 11 bases from J, with 13 bases between. CDR3 size: 10 residues.

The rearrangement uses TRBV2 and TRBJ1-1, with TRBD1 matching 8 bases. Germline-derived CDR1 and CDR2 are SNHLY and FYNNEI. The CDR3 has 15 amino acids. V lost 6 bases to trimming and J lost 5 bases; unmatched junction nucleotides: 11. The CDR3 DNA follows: TGTGCCAGCAGAGACCAGGGGGCGCAGGGGACTGAAGCTTTCTTT. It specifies CASRDQGAQGTEAFF.

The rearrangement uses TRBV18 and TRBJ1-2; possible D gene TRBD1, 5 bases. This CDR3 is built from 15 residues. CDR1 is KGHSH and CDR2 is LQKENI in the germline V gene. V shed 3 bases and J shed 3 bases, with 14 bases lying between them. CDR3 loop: CASSPIRVPDYGYTF. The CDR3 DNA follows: TGTGCCAGCTCACCGATCAGGGTTCCCGACTATGGCTACACCTTC.

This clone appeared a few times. CDR3 protein: CASSLPTDLNEQFF. CDR3 bases: TGTGCCAGCAGCTTACCGACAGACCTAAATGAGCAGTTCTTC. The V call is TRBV13, the J call TRBJ2-1; D perhaps matches TRBD1 (5 bases). V was cut by 2 bases and J by 7 bases, with 12 bases left in between. CDR3 length: 14 residues. In germline, CDR1 is PRHDT, CDR2 FYEKMQ (reference sequence). The entire variable domain, with the rest obtained from reference TRBV13 and TRBJ2-1, is as follows: AAGVIQSPRHLIKEKRETATLKCYPIPRHDTVYWYQQGPGQDPQFLISFYEKMQSDKGSIPDRFSAQQFSDYHSELNMSSLELGDSALYFCASSLPTDLNEQFFGPGTRLTVL.

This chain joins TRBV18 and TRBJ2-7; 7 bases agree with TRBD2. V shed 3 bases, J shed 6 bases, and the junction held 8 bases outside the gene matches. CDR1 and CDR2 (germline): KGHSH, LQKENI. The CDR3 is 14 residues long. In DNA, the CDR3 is TGTGCCAGCTCACCCTTGGGCTGGGAGGGCGAGCAGTACTTC. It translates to CASSPLGWEGEQYF.

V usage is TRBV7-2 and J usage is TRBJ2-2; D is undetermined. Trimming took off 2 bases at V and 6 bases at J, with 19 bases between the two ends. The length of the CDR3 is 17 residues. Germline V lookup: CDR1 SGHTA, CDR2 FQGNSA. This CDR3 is CASSLPSAPGGAGELFF. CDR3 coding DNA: TGTGCCAGCAGCTTACCTTCCGCCCCTGGTGGAGCCGGGGAGCTGTTTTTT. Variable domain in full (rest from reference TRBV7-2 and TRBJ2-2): GAGVSQSPSNKVTEKGKDVELRCDPISGHTALYWYRQSLGQGLEFLIYFQGNSAPDKSGLPSDRFSAERTGGSVSTLTIQRTQQEDSAVYLCASSLPSAPGGAGELFFGEGSRLTVL.

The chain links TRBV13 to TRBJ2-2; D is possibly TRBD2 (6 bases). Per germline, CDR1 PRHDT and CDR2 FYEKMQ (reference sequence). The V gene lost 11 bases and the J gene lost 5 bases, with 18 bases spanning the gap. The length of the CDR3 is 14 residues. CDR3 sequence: CARPGPAGTGELFF. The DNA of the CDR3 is TGTGCCCGCCCGGGACCCGCGGGGACCGGGGAGCTGTTTTTT.

The CDR3 sequence: CASSLPGPNYGYTF. The CDR3 coding sequence is TGTGCCAGCAGCTTGCCGGGGCCGAACTATGGCTACACCTTC. The gene calls are TRBV5-5 and TRBJ1-2; possibly TRBD1 for D (5 bases). Germline V gives CDR1 SGHKS, CDR2 YYEKEE (reference sequence). Trimming stripped 1 base from V and 2 bases from J, with 9 bases between. This CDR3 spans 14 amino acids.

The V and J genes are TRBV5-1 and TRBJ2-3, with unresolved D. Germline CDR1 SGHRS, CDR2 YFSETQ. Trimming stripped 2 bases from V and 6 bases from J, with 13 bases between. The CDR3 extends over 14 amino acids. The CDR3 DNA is TGCGCCAGCAGCTTTGAAGGATCTCAGGATACGCAGTATTTT. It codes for CASSFEGSQDTQYF.

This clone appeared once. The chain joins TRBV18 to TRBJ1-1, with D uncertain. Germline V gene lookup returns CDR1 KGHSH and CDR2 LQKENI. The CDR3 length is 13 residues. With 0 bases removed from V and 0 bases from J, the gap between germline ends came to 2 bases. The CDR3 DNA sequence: TGTGCCAGCTCACCACCGATGAACACTGAAGCTTTCTTT. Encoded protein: CASSPPMNTEAFF.

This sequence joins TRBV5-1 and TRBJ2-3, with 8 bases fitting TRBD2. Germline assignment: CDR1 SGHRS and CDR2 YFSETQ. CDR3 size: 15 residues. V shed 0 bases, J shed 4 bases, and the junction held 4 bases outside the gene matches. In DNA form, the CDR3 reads TGCGCCAGCAGCTTGGTAGCGGGGCAGGCAGATACGCAGTATTTT. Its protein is CASSLVAGQADTQYF.

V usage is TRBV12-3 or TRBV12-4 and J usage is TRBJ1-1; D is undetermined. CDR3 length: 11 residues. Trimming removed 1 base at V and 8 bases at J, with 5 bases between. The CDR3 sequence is CASSLVSEAFF. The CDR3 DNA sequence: TGTGCCAGCAGTTTAGTCTCCGAAGCTTTCTTT.

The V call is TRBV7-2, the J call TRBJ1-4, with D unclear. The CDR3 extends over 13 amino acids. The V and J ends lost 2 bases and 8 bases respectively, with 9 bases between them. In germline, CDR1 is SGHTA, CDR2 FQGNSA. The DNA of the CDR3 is TGTGCCAGCAGCTTAAACGGACGGGAAAAACTGTTTTTT. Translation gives CASSLNGREKLFF.

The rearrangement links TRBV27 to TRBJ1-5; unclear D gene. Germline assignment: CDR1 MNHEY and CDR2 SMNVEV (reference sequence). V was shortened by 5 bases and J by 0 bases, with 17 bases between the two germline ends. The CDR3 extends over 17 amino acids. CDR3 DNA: TGTGCCAGCAGTCCCGGCGGTTGGTATGCTAGCAATCAGCCCCAGCATTTT. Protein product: CASSPGGWYASNQPQHF.

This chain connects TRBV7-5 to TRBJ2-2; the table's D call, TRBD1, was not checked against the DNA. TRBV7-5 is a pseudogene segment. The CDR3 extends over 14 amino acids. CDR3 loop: CVRSPNRGPGELFF. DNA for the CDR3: TGTGTCAGAAGCCCAAACAGGGGGCCCGGGGAGCTGTTTTTT.

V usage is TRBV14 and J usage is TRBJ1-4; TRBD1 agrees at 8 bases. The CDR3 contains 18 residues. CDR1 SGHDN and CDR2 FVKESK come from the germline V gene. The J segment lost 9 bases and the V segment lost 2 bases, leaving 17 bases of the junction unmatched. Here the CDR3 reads CASSQIGQGIGGAKKLFF. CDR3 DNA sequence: TGTGCCAGCAGCCAAATCGGACAGGGCATAGGAGGGGCCAAAAAACTGTTTTTT.

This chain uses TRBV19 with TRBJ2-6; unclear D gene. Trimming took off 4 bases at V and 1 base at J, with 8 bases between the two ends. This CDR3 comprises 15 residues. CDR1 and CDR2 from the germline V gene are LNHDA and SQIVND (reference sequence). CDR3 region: CASSTQRSGANVLTF. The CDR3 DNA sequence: TGTGCCAGTAGTACCCAACGTTCTGGGGCCAACGTCCTGACTTTC.

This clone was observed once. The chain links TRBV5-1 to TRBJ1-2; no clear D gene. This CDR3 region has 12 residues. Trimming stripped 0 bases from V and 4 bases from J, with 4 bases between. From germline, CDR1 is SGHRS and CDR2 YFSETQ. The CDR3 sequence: CASSLVPYGYTF. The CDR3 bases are TGCGCCAGCAGCTTGGTTCCCTATGGCTACACCTTC.

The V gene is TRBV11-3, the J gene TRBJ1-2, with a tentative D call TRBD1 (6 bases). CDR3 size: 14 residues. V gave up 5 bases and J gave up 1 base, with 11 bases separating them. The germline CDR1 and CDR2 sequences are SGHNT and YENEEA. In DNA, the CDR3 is TGTGCCAGCAGCACCGGACAGAATAACTATGGCTACACCTTC. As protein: CASSTGQNNYGYTF.

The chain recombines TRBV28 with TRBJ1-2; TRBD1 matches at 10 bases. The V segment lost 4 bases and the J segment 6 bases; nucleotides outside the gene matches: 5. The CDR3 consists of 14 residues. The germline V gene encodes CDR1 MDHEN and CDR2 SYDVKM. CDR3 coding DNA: TGTGCCAGCAGTTCTGGGACAGGGGTGGATGGCTACACCTTC. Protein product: CASSSGTGVDGYTF.

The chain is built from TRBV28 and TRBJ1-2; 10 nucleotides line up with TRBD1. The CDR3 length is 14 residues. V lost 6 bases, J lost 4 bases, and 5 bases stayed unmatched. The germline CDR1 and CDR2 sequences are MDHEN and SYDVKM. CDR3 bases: TGTGCCAGCAGATGGGACAGGGGTACCTATGGCTACACCTTC. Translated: CASRWDRGTYGYTF.

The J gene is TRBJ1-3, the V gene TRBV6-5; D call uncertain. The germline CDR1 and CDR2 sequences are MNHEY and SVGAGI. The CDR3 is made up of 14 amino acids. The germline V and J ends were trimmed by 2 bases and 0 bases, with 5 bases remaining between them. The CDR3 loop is CASSYRSSGNTIYF. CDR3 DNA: TGTGCCAGCAGTTACAGGAGCTCTGGAAACACCATATATTTT.